The text below deals with one T cell receptor beta chain. This entry belongs to a study of shared clonotypes between healthy human individuals. CD8 cells classed as naive were CD45RO-negative and positively selected for CCR7, excluding terminally differentiated effector memory CD45RA+ cells. Assay: immunoSEQ multiplex PCR; the TCRdb copy retains only in-frame clones and omits some. The table shows roughly 2,000,000 clones, with roughly 95% occurring only once. The CDR3 consists of 15 residues. CDR1 is SGHRS, CDR2 YFSETQ, per germline. Germline trimming cut 0 bases from V and 1 base from J; bases unmatched to any gene: 3.

This TCR came from a man younger than 30 in good health. This chain connects TRBV5-1 to TRBJ2-7, with 8 bases matching TRBD2. Source material: naive CD8+ T cells sorted from blood. CDR3 amino acids: CASSLARGASYEQYF. DNA of the CDR3: TGCGCCAGCAGCTTGGCGCGGGGGGCTTCCTACGAGCAGTACTTC.